This T cell receptor (beta chain) was sequenced in a study of T cells in Graves' hyperthyroidism and ophthalmopathy. Study in general: Peripheral blood samples were taken at initial diagnosis, prior to any treatment.

The germline gives CDR1 LGHDT, CDR2 YNNKEL (reference sequence). The V gene end was trimmed by 4 bases and the J gene end by 6 bases; junction bases not matched to a gene: 5. This CDR3 spans 14 amino acids. Amplification of TCR beta CDR3 regions used RNA as the template. HTBI primers drove first-round RT-PCR of the TCR CDR3. TCRdb itself ran the multiplex PCR reads through MiXCR, one entry per CDR3 protein. The repertoire holds about 350,000 distinct CDR3 sequences, with about 13% as singletons. Individuals with ophthalmopathy presented a Clinical Activity Score of at least 3, a NOSPECS grade of at least 4 and a duration under 3 months. Patients were excluded because of uncontrolled infection, other autoimmune disease, pregnancy or lactation. Diagnosis relied on clinical symptoms, serum thyroxine and TRAb, thyroid ultrasound and orbital computed tomography.

The chain employs TRBV3-1 and TRBJ2-1; TRBD1 matches 8 bases. Material for sequencing was blood. The TCR was taken from a woman between 35 and 50 years old with Graves' ophthalmopathy. The CDR3 nucleotides read TGTGCCAGCAGCCGGGGGACAGGCTCCAATGAGCAGTTCTTC. Translating gives CASSRGTGSNEQFF.